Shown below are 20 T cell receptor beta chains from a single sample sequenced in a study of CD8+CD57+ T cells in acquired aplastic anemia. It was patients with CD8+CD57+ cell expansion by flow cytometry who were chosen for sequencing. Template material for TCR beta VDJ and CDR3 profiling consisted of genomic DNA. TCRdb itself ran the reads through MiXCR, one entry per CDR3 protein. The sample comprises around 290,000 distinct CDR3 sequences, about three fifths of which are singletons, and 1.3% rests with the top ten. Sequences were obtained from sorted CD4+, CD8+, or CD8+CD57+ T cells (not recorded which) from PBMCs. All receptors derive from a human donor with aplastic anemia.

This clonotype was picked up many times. The CDR3, as DNA: TGTGCCAGTATTGATCCCAGACGCGGGAGCTACAATGAGCAGTTCTTC. Residues: CASIDPRRGSYNEQFF. The chain uses TRBV19 and TRBJ2-1; TRBD2 aligns across 7 bases. CDR1 is LNHDA and CDR2 is SQIVND in the germline V gene (reference sequence). CDR3 length: 16 amino acids. V shed 7 bases and J 3 bases; nucleotides not matched to a gene: 12.

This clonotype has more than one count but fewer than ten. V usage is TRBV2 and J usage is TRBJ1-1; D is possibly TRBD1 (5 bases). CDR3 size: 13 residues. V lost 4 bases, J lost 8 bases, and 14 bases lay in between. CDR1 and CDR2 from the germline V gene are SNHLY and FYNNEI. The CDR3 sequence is CASSVEMRGEAFF. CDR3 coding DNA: TGTGCCAGCAGTGTCGAAATGAGGGGCGAAGCTTTCTTT.

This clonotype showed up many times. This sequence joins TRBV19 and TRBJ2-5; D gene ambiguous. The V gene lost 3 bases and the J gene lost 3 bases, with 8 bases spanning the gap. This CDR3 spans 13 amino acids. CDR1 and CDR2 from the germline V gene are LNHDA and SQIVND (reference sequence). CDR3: CASSIIDEETQYF. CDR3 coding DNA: TGTGCCAGTAGTATCATTGACGAAGAGACCCAGTACTTC. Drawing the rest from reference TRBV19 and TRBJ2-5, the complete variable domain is DGGITQSPKYLFRKEGQNVTLSCEQNLNHDAMYWYRQDPGQGLRLIYYSQIVNDFQKGDIAEGYSVSREKKESFPLTVTSAQKNPTAFYLCASSIIDEETQYFGPGTRLLVL.

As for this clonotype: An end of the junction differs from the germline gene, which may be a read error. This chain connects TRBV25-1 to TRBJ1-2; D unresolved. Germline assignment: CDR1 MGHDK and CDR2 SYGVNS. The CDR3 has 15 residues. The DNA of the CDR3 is TGTGCCAGCAGTGAATATAAGTACGGCTCAGAAGCTCCCGCCTTC. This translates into CASSEYKYGSEAPAF.

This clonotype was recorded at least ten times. The CDR3 DNA is TGCGCCAGCAGCCAGACTAGTACCGAGACCCAGTACTTC. It translates to CASSQTSTETQYF. This chain uses TRBV5-1 with TRBJ2-5, with D possibly TRBD2 on 6 matching bases. Trimming removed 4 bases from V and 5 bases from J, with 12 bases in between. The CDR3 loop spans 13 amino acids. Germline assignment: CDR1 SGHRS and CDR2 YFSETQ. The full variable domain, rest sourced from reference TRBV5-1 and TRBJ2-5, is KAGVTQTPRYLIKTRGQQVTLSCSPISGHRSVSWYQQTPGQGLQFLFEYFSETQRNKGNFPGRFSGRQFSNSRSEMNVSTLELGDSALYLCASSQTSTETQYFGPGTRLLVL.

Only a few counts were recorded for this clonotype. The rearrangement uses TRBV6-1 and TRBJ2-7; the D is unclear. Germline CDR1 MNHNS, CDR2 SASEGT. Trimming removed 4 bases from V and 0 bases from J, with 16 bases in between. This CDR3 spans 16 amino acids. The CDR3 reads CASSVSLSKSSYEQYF. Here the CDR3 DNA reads TGTGCCAGCAGTGTCTCGCTGAGCAAAAGCTCCTACGAGCAGTACTTC.

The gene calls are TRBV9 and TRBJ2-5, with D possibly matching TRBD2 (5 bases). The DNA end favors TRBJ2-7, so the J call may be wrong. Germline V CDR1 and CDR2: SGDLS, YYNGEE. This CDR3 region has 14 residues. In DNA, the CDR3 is TGTGCCAGCAGCCCCCAAGGGAGTACCTACGAGCAGTACTTC. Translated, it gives CASSPQGSTYEQYF.

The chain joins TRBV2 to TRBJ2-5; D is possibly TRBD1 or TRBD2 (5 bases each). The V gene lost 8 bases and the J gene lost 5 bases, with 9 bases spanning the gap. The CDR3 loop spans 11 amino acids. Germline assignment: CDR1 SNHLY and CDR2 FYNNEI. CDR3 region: CASARGETQYF. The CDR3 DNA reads TGTGCCAGCGCTCGGGGCGAGACCCAGTACTTC.

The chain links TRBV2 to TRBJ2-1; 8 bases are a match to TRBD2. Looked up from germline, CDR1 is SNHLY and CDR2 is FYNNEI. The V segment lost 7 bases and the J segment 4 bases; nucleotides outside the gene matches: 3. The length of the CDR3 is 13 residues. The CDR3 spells CASMVAGYNEQFF. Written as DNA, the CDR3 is TGTGCCAGCATGGTAGCGGGGTACAATGAGCAGTTCTTC. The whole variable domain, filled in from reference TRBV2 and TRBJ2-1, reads EPEVTQTPSHQVTQMGQEVILRCVPISNHLYFYWYRQILGQKVEFLVSFYNNEISEKSEIFDDQFSVERPDGSNFTLKIRSTKLEDSAMYFCASMVAGYNEQFFGPGTRLTVL.

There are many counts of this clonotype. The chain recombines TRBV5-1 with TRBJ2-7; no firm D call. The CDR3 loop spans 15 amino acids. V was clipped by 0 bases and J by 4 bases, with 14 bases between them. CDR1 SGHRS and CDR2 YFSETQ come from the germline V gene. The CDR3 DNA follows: TGCGCCAGCAGCTTGGATGTAGGGAAGACTTACGAGCAGTACTTC. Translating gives CASSLDVGKTYEQYF. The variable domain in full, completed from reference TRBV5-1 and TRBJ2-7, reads KAGVTQTPRYLIKTRGQQVTLSCSPISGHRSVSWYQQTPGQGLQFLFEYFSETQRNKGNFPGRFSGRQFSNSRSEMNVSTLELGDSALYLCASSLDVGKTYEQYFGPGTRLTVT.

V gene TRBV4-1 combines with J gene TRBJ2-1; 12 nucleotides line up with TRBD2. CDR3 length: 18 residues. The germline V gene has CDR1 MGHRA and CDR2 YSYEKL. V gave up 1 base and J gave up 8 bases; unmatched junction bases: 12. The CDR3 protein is CASSQARLAGVGRDEQFF. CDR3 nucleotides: TGCGCCAGCAGCCAAGCCCGACTAGCGGGGGTTGGTCGGGATGAGCAGTTCTTC.

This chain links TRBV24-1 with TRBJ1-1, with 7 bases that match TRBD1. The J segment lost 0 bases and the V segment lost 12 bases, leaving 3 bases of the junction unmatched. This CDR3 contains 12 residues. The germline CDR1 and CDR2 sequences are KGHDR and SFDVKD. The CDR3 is CAVGQLNTEAFF. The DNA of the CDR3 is TGTGCCGTGGGACAGTTGAACACTGAAGCTTTCTTT.

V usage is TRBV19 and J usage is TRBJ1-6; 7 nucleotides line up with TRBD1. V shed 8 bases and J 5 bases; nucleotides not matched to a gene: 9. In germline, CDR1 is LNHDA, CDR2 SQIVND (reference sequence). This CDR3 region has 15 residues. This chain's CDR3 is CASRRQGEDNSPLHF. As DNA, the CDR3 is TGTGCCAGTCGAAGACAGGGTGAGGATAATTCACCCCTCCACTTT.

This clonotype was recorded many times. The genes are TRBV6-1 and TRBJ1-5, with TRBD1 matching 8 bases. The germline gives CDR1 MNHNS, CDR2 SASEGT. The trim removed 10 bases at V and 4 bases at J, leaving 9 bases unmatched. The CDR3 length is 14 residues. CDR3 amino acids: CATQTGERNQPQHF. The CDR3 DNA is TGTGCCACCCAGACAGGGGAGCGAAATCAGCCCCAGCATTTT.

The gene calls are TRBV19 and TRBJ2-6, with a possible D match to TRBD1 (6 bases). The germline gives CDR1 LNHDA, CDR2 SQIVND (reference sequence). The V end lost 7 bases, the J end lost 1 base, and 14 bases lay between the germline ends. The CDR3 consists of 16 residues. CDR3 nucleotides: TGTGCCAGTATAACCGGGACAAGGTCTGGGGCCAACGTCCTGACTTTC. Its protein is CASITGTRSGANVLTF.

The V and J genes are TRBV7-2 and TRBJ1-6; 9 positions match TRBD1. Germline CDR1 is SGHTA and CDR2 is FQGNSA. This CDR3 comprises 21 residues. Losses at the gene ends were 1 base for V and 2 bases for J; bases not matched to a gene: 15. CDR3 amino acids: CASSLGTGAGYGYTYNSPLHF. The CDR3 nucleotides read TGTGCCAGCAGCTTAGGGACAGGGGCAGGCTATGGCTACACCTATAATTCACCCCTCCACTTT.

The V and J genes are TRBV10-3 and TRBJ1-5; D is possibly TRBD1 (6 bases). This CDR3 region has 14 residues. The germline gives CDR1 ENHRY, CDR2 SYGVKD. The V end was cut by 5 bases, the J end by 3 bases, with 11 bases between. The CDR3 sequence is CAISLAGDNQPQHF. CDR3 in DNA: TGTGCCATCAGTCTGGCAGGGGACAATCAGCCCCAGCATTTT.

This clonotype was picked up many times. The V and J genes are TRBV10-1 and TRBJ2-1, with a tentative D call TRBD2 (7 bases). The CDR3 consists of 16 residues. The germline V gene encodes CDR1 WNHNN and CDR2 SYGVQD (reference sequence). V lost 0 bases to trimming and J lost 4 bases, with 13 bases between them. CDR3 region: CASSESRGATYNEQFF. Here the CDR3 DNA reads TGCGCCAGCAGTGAGTCTCGGGGGGCGACGTACAATGAGCAGTTCTTC.

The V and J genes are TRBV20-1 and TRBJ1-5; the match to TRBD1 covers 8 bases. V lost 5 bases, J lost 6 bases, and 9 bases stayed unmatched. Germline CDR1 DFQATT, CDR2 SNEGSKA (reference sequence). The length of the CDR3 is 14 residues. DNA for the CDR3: TGCAGTGCTGAGGACAGGGTTGGAGGTCAGCCCCAGCATTTT. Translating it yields CSAEDRVGGQPQHF.

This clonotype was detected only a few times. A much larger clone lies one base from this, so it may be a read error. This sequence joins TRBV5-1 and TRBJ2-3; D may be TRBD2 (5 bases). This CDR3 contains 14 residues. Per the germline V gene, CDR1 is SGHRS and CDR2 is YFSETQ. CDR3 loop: CANSLGGFTDTQYF. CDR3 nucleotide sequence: TGCGCCAACAGCTTGGGCGGGTTCACAGATACGCAGTATTTT.